The 2 T cell receptor beta chains reported below all come from one sample, sequenced in a study of vaccination and CD4 T cells after COVID-19. Oncomine TCR Beta short-read sequencing was applied to DNA from cultured CD4+ T cells. TCRdb used MiXCR to reprocess the PCR reads, holding one entry per CDR3 protein. The table includes over 8,500 distinct CDR3 sequences, around 63% detected once. No antigens are known for them. The treatment: approximately nine-day PBMC culture with coronavirus spike peptide pools or control peptides (ViraFEST assay). Sequences were derived from CD4+ T cells from blood, cultured in vitro, sampled before SARS-CoV-2 vaccination. These receptors originate from a human donor who had recovered from COVID-19.

The V call is TRBV20-1, the J call TRBJ1-5; 7 bases are shared with TRBD1. V lost 3 bases to trimming and J lost 6 bases; unmatched junction nucleotides: 11. The germline gives CDR1 DFQATT, CDR2 SNEGSKA (reference sequence). CDR3 length: 15 residues. CDR3 sequence: CSASPSIDRAQPQHF. The CDR3 nucleotides are TGCAGTGCTAGTCCCTCTATCGACAGGGCTCAGCCCCAGCATTTT.

This chain joins TRBV5-1 and TRBJ2-3; unclear D gene. CDR3 size: 13 residues. V was clipped by 0 bases and J by 4 bases, with 6 bases between them. The germline V gene has CDR1 SGHRS and CDR2 YFSETQ. The CDR3 DNA follows: TGCGCCAGCAGCTTGGTAGTTGCAGATACGCAGTATTTT. Amino acid sequence: CASSLVVADTQYF.